This note documents a single T cell receptor beta chain sequence. Looked up from germline, CDR1 is WNHNN and CDR2 is SYGVQD (reference sequence). This CDR3 comprises 13 residues. V was clipped by 3 bases and J by 8 bases; unmatched bases: 6. This sample was included in a study of blood T cell repertoires in COVID-19. Study at large: T cells, B-cell-depleted T cells, or PBMCs supplied cDNA or gDNA.

Generated by immunoSEQ multiplex PCR, the TCRdb table keeps only in-frame clones and is missing some. The profile shows about 110,000 clones, 76% of them singletons. The sequenced sample was peripheral blood. V and J are TRBV10-1 and TRBJ1-1; 7 positions match TRBD1. This TCR derives from a woman of 80 years or more with acute or convalescent COVID-19. Here the CDR3 reads CASSDGQALEAFF. CDR3 DNA: TGCGCCAGCAGTGACGGACAGGCCCTAGAAGCTTTCTTT.